The 3 T cell receptor beta chains listed next were all sequenced from one sample in a study of molecular identifiers for immune sequencing clone quantification. Using its own MiXCR run on the PCR reads, TCRdb lists one record per CDR3 protein. In the table there are about 65,000 distinct CDR3 sequences, approximately 17% of which are singletons. Sample: naive CD8+ T cells from blood, with Jurkat cell RNA spiked in. Described subset: FACS-sorted CD8+CD4-CCR7+CD45RA+ naive T cells. The receptors originated from a human donor in good health. Some libraries in this study had Jurkat cell RNA spiked in.

This clonotype was recorded many times. Relative to the germline gene, one junction end is altered; a read error may explain this. The chain links TRBV3-1 to TRBJ2-3, with D tentatively TRBD1 or TRBD2 (6 bases each). This CDR3 spans 12 amino acids. Per germline, CDR1 LGHDT and CDR2 YNNKEL (reference sequence). The CDR3, as DNA: TGTGCCTGCAGGGGAGGAACAGATACGCAGTATTTT. Protein product: CACRGGTDTQYF.

V is TRBV7-9 and J is TRBJ2-3, with a weak D call TRBD1 (6 bases). The closer fit of TRBJ1-5 to the DNA end suggests the J call may be wrong. Germline-derived CDR1 and CDR2 are SEHNR and FQNEAQ (reference sequence). This CDR3 contains 15 residues. CDR3 sequence: CASSYPDSSLNTQHF. The CDR3 DNA reads as TGTGCCAGCAGCTATCCGGACAGCTCTCTCAATACGCAGCATTTT.

This clonotype was detected a few times. A read error is possible here, since a much larger clone lies one base away. The CDR3 DNA sequence: TGTGCCAGTAGTATGCCAGCGGGACCCACAGATACGCAGTATTTT. This codes for CASSMPAGPTDTQYF. The chain employs TRBV19 and TRBJ2-3; 7 bases are shared with TRBD2. The CDR3 has 15 amino acids. After removal of 3 bases from V and 2 bases from J, the junction contained 5 bases not matched to a gene. Per germline, CDR1 LNHDA and CDR2 SQIVND (reference sequence).